The 28 T cell receptor beta chains reported below all come from one sample, sequenced in a study of blood T cell repertoires in COVID-19. TCRdb's table, derived via immunoSEQ multiplex PCR, lists solely in-frame clones and lacks some. This sample has some 250,000 clones, with 70% to 90% found just once. The sample consisted of PBMCs or T cells enriched from blood (not recorded which). All receptors derive from a woman between 45 and 60 years old who had recovered from COVID-19.

The V and J genes are TRBV19 and TRBJ1-2; D uncertain. Germline CDR1 and CDR2: LNHDA and SQIVND (reference sequence). The ends were cut back, 7 bases at V and 8 bases at J, with 14 bases in the middle. The CDR3 is 12 amino acids. Here the CDR3 reads CASNGLPMGYTF. In DNA form, the CDR3 reads TGTGCCAGTAATGGACTACCGATGGGCTACACCTTC.

The chain couples TRBV5-1 to TRBJ2-7, with TRBD1 identical over 7 bases. With V trimmed by 3 bases and J by 0 bases, 9 bases remained unmatched. Germline CDR1 reads SGHRS; CDR2 reads YFSETQ. This CDR3 has 16 residues. CDR3 in DNA: TGCGCCAGCAGCTCCGGACAGGAGGCAAGCTCCTACGAGCAGTACTTC. It translates to CASSSGQEASSYEQYF. The variable domain in full, completed from reference TRBV5-1 and TRBJ2-7, reads KAGVTQTPRYLIKTRGQQVTLSCSPISGHRSVSWYQQTPGQGLQFLFEYFSETQRNKGNFPGRFSGRQFSNSRSEMNVSTLELGDSALYLCASSSGQEASSYEQYFGPGTRLTVT.

V gene TRBV13 combines with J gene TRBJ1-1; D call uncertain. This CDR3 comprises 11 residues. Germline V gives CDR1 PRHDT, CDR2 FYEKMQ (reference sequence). V was shortened by 5 bases and J by 7 bases, with 8 bases between the two germline ends. The CDR3: CASSQGLEAFF. CDR3 DNA: TGTGCCAGCAGCCAAGGACTTGAAGCTTTCTTT.

This chain's CDR3 is CASSSRQGSSAGNTIYF. CDR3 coding DNA: TGTGCCAGCAGCTCACGACAGGGAAGCTCGGCTGGAAACACCATATATTTT. This chain joins TRBV7-8 and TRBJ1-3; 7 bases line up with TRBD1. The V gene end was trimmed by 4 bases and the J gene end by 2 bases; junction bases not matched to a gene: 11. The CDR3 has 17 residues. Germline-derived CDR1 and CDR2 are SGHVS and FQNEAQ.

V usage is TRBV4-1 and J usage is TRBJ2-3, with 10 bases fitting TRBD1. The CDR3 has 18 residues. The germline gives CDR1 MGHRA, CDR2 YSYEKL. V was clipped by 4 bases and J by 4 bases; unmatched bases: 14. The CDR3 DNA follows: TGCGCCAGCAGCCCTCAAAGGGGGACAGGGGCAGGCCCAGATACGCAGTATTTT. It translates to CASSPQRGTGAGPDTQYF.

The chain is built from TRBV19 and TRBJ1-1; 7 bases agree with TRBD1. J gave up 0 bases and V 7 bases, and 5 bases lay outside the gene matches. From germline, CDR1 is LNHDA and CDR2 SQIVND (reference sequence). The CDR3 loop spans 14 amino acids. The CDR3 here is CASTRDSLNTEAFF. CDR3 DNA sequence: TGTGCCAGTACCCGGGACAGTCTGAACACTGAAGCTTTCTTT. Full variable domain (remainder filled in from reference TRBV19 and TRBJ1-1): DGGITQSPKYLFRKEGQNVTLSCEQNLNHDAMYWYRQDPGQGLRLIYYSQIVNDFQKGDIAEGYSVSREKKESFPLTVTSAQKNPTAFYLCASTRDSLNTEAFFGQGTRLTVV.

This clone was found once. The chain employs TRBV7-9 and TRBJ1-1; 9 positions match TRBD1. This CDR3 contains 15 residues. The germline gives CDR1 SEHNR, CDR2 FQNEAQ (reference sequence). The junction had 9 bases not matched to a gene; V was cut back by 5 bases and J by 5 bases. CDR3 sequence: CASSLSHRGPTEAFF. CDR3 bases: TGTGCCAGCAGCCTTAGCCACAGGGGGCCTACTGAAGCTTTCTTT.

This clone occurred a few times. V and J are TRBV7-9 and TRBJ1-6; D not certain. Germline V gene lookup returns CDR1 SEHNR and CDR2 FQNEAQ (reference sequence). The CDR3 length is 14 residues. V was trimmed by 5 bases and J by 9 bases, leaving 14 bases between them. The CDR3 loop reads CASSPDGSFSPLHF. CDR3 sequence (DNA): TGTGCCAGCAGCCCCGACGGGTCCTTTTCACCCCTCCACTTT.

This clone was seen a single time. The chain combines TRBV4-1 with TRBJ2-1; D is unresolved. V was pared by 1 base and J by 0 bases, with 7 bases between. Germline CDR1 MGHRA, CDR2 YSYEKL. The CDR3 totals 15 residues. Written as DNA, the CDR3 is TGCGCCAGCAGCCAAGTCACAGTCTCCTACAATGAGCAGTTCTTC. This codes for CASSQVTVSYNEQFF.

This clone was recorded a few times. V and J are TRBV3-1 (or the pseudogene TRBV3-2) and TRBJ1-2; unclear D gene. Germline V lookup: CDR1 LGHDT, CDR2 YNNKEL (reference sequence). The CDR3 runs 16 residues. Trimming took 2 bases from V and 8 from J, leaving 21 bases between them. The CDR3 here is CASSQPSASGSSGYTF. The CDR3 nucleotides read TGTGCCAGCAGCCAACCCTCCGCATCGGGGAGTTCGGGCTACACCTTC.

The genes are TRBV20-1 and TRBJ1-1, with D perhaps TRBD1 (5 bases). V dropped 3 bases and J dropped 1 base, with 9 bases sitting between them. The CDR3 spans 13 residues. Germline V gene lookup returns CDR1 DFQATT and CDR2 SNEGSKA (reference sequence). The CDR3 bases are TGCAGTGCTAGTAACAGGCCGAACACTGAAGCTTTCTTT. Translated: CSASNRPNTEAFF.

This rearrangement joins TRBV19 to TRBJ1-6; 8 bases agree with TRBD1. Germline V gene data show CDR1 as LNHDA and CDR2 as SQIVND (reference sequence). Trimming took 3 bases from V and 2 from J; bases not matched to a gene: 3. The CDR3 totals 16 residues. The CDR3 is CASSIRGPTYNSPLHF. The CDR3 bases are TGTGCCAGTAGTATCAGGGGGCCGACCTATAATTCACCCCTCCACTTT.

This chain joins TRBV7-6 and TRBJ1-3; possibly TRBD1 for D (5 bases). This CDR3 is 15 amino acids long. Deletions cut 1 base from V and 2 bases from J, with 9 bases between. CDR1 is SGHVS, CDR2 FNYEAQ, per germline. CDR3 nucleotide sequence: TGTGCCAGCAGCTTAGTCATAGGGGCTGGAAACACCATATATTTT. It yields the protein CASSLVIGAGNTIYF.

This rearrangement joins TRBV29-1 to TRBJ2-1, with D possibly matching TRBD2 (6 bases). From germline, CDR1 is SQVTM and CDR2 ANQGSEA. The CDR3 has 12 residues. Trimming removed 5 bases from V and 7 bases from J, with 12 bases in between. CDR3 in amino acids: CSVREQSNEQFF. CDR3 nucleotides: TGCAGCGTTCGGGAGCAGTCTAATGAGCAGTTCTTC.

This clone was seen just once. The chain employs TRBV5-1 and TRBJ2-1, with D possibly matching TRBD1 (6 bases). V shed 2 bases and J shed 1 base, with 22 bases lying between them. Germline loops: CDR1 SGHRS, CDR2 YFSETQ. This CDR3 is 19 amino acids long. CDR3 coding DNA: TGCGCCAGCAGCTTTCGCTACTTCCCAATAGGGGGTTCCTACAATGAGCAGTTCTTC. Translated: CASSFRYFPIGGSYNEQFF.

This chain uses TRBV28 with TRBJ2-3; the match to TRBD1 covers 12 bases. J lost 1 base, V lost 2 bases, and 4 bases had no gene match. This CDR3 has 17 amino acids. In germline, CDR1 is MDHEN, CDR2 SYDVKM. DNA of the CDR3: TGTGCCAGCAGTTTACCGGGACAGGGGGCCGGCACAGATACGCAGTATTTT. It specifies CASSLPGQGAGTDTQYF.

The chain is built from TRBV27 and TRBJ1-3, with 9 bases that match TRBD1. Per germline, CDR1 MNHEY and CDR2 SMNVEV (reference sequence). This CDR3 region has 16 residues. Unmatched junction bases numbered 8, after V lost 5 bases and J lost 3 bases. The CDR3 nucleotides read TGTGCCAGCAGTCCCCCCGGGACAGGGAGTGGAAACACCATATATTTT. It codes for CASSPPGTGSGNTIYF.

The genes are TRBV19 and TRBJ2-7; TRBD2 is a possible D gene (5 bases). Trimming removed 8 bases at V and 6 bases at J, with 17 bases between. CDR3 length: 13 residues. Germline V CDR1 and CDR2: LNHDA, SQIVND (reference sequence). Written as DNA, the CDR3 is TGTGCCAGTCGGGCTGGGAGTGTAGGCGAGCAGTACTTC. The encoded protein is CASRAGSVGEQYF.

The chain employs TRBV9 and TRBJ2-2; 13 bases line up with TRBD2. The CDR3 runs to 21 residues. Trimming at V came to 4 bases and at J to 7 bases, leaving 22 bases not matched to a gene. Germline V gene data show CDR1 as SGDLS and CDR2 as YYNGEE. CDR3 amino acids: CASSPRQGRRTSGSVNGELFF. In nucleotides, the CDR3 is TGTGCCAGCAGCCCGAGACAGGGGCGGCGGACTAGCGGGAGTGTTAACGGGGAGCTGTTTTTT.

This rearrangement joins TRBV9 to TRBJ2-3; D call uncertain. Trimming pared 3 bases from V and 0 bases from J, leaving 14 bases between. CDR3 length: 16 residues. CDR1 SGDLS and CDR2 YYNGEE come from the germline V gene. CDR3 DNA sequence: TGTGCCAGCAGCGCCGACTCATTTGAGAGCACAGATACGCAGTATTTT. Amino acid sequence: CASSADSFESTDTQYF. Based on the CDR3 plus reference TRBV9 and TRBJ2-3, the full variable domain is DSGVTQTPKHLITATGQRVTLRCSPRSGDLSVYWYQQSLDQGLQFLIQYYNGEERAKGNILERFSAQQFPDLHSELNLSSLELGDSALYFCASSADSFESTDTQYFGPGTRLTVL.

The rearrangement joins TRBV28 to TRBJ1-1; D is undetermined. Germline V gene data show CDR1 as MDHEN and CDR2 as SYDVKM. This CDR3 is built from 20 residues. V lost 3 bases, J lost 1 base, and 27 bases lay in between. This chain's CDR3 is CASSFHPGKRNTGGNTEAFF. DNA of the CDR3: TGTGCCAGCAGTTTCCATCCAGGCAAAAGGAATACTGGAGGGAACACTGAAGCTTTCTTT. Supplemented by reference TRBV28 and TRBJ1-1, the full variable domain reads DVKVTQSSRYLVKRTGEKVFLECVQDMDHENMFWYRQDPGLGLRLIYFSYDVKMKEKGDIPEGYSVSREKKERFSLILESASTNQTSMYLCASSFHPGKRNTGGNTEAFFGQGTRLTVV.

Concerning this clone itself: A junction end diverges from the germline sequence, so it may reflect a read error. The chain has TRBV2 and TRBJ1-5; D possibly corresponds to TRBD1 (5 bases). The CDR3 consists of 12 residues. Per the germline V gene, CDR1 is SNHLY and CDR2 is FYNNEI. CDR3 nucleotides: TGTGCCAGCAGTGAAGAGCAGGGCGAGGTAGGATTT. It specifies CASSEEQGEVGF.

CDR3 in amino acids: CASSGGTVAGNTIYF. DNA of the CDR3: TGTGCCAGTAGTGGGGGGACGGTCGCTGGAAACACCATATATTTT. The chain links TRBV19 to TRBJ1-3; D may be TRBD1 (5 bases). Germline CDR1 and CDR2: LNHDA and SQIVND (reference sequence). The CDR3 consists of 15 residues. V shed 5 bases and J shed 2 bases, with 13 bases lying between them.

The gene calls are TRBV3-1 (or the pseudogene TRBV3-2) and TRBJ2-7; 13 bases match TRBD2. Germline V gene sequence: CDR1 LGHDT, CDR2 YNNKEL (reference sequence). The CDR3 sequence is 17 residues long. V gave up 0 bases and J gave up 6 bases; unmatched junction bases: 8. CDR3 region: CASSQERTSGRLSEQYF. CDR3 coding DNA: TGTGCCAGCAGCCAAGAACGGACTAGCGGGAGACTATCCGAGCAGTACTTC.

V usage is TRBV9 and J usage is TRBJ2-1; D is unresolved. The ends were cut back, 7 bases at V and 4 bases at J, with 6 bases in the middle. The CDR3 extends over 11 amino acids. Germline CDR1 and CDR2: SGDLS and YYNGEE. In DNA, the CDR3 is TGTGCCAGCTACTCATACAATGAGCAGTTCTTC. Translated: CASYSYNEQFF. Drawing the rest from reference TRBV9 and TRBJ2-1, the complete variable domain is DSGVTQTPKHLITATGQRVTLRCSPRSGDLSVYWYQQSLDQGLQFLIQYYNGEERAKGNILERFSAQQFPDLHSELNLSSLELGDSALYFCASYSYNEQFFGPGTRLTVL.

The genes are TRBV6-1 and TRBJ1-2; possible D gene TRBD1, 6 bases. This CDR3 is 14 amino acids long. Germline V lookup: CDR1 MNHNS, CDR2 SASEGT. Trimming stripped 0 bases from V and 4 bases from J, with 9 bases between. The CDR3 nucleotides read TGTGCCAGCAGTGAAGCCAGGGGTAGCTATGGCTACACCTTC. This encodes CASSEARGSYGYTF.

This clone is a singleton in its sample. V is TRBV27 and J is TRBJ2-7, with D possibly being TRBD2 (6 bases). CDR1 and CDR2 (germline): MNHEY, SMNVEV (reference sequence). V dropped 6 bases and J dropped 0 bases, with 15 bases sitting between them. This CDR3 contains 15 residues. The CDR3 region has the DNA TGTGCCAGCAGGGTGACGGCGGGAATCTCCTACGAGCAGTACTTC. Translating it yields CASRVTAGISYEQYF.

This sequence joins TRBV2 and TRBJ2-5, with a weak D call TRBD2 (6 bases). The germline V and J ends were trimmed by 1 base and 7 bases, with 13 bases remaining between them. Germline CDR1 and CDR2: SNHLY and FYNNEI. The CDR3 totals 14 residues. The CDR3 spells CASSEGGGTGTQYF. DNA for the CDR3: TGTGCCAGCAGTGAAGGGGGCGGGACCGGGACCCAGTACTTC.